This T cell receptor beta chain is from a study of blood T cell repertoires in COVID-19. The method was immunoSEQ multiplex PCR; TCRdb's version includes in-frame clones alone and lacks a portion of them. The profile covers fewer than 250,000 clones, with about 91% appearing a single time and approximately 2.8% taken by the ten largest. Notes on this clone: Other DNA sequences in the same sample also yield this CDR3.

Germline V gives CDR1 MNHEY, CDR2 SVGAGI. The germline V and J ends were trimmed by 2 bases and 2 bases, with 9 bases remaining between them. There are 14 residues in the CDR3. Sequenced sample: PBMCs or T cells enriched from blood (not recorded which). The chain carries TRBV6-5 and TRBJ1-2; D might be TRBD1 (6 bases). This receptor was obtained from a woman aged 25 to 39 with acute COVID-19. The CDR3 coding sequence is TGTGCCAGCAGTTACAGCCAGGGGAACTATGGCTACACCTTC. This gives the protein CASSYSQGNYGYTF.